The present T cell receptor (beta chain) was sequenced within a study of T-cell reconstitution after alpha-beta-depleted transplantation in children. Germline CDR1 is SGHDN and CDR2 is FVKESK. The V end lost 1 base, the J end lost 3 bases, and 10 bases lay between the germline ends. CDR3 size: 14 residues. Construction of the TCRbeta library involved unique molecular identifiers. Each CDR3 protein is one row after TCRdb ran MiXCR on the PCR reads. The sample has hundreds of thousands of distinct CDR3 sequences; 10% to 15% are singletons. The sample holds a few counts of this clonotype. This chain links TRBV14 with TRBJ2-7; D possibly corresponds to TRBD1 (6 bases). The source was PBMCs, mostly from graft donor cells, collected 360 days after TCRalphabeta/CD19-depleted stem cell transplant. This TCR derives from a male patient younger than 18 who had a stem cell transplant for acute myeloid leukemia, so the T cells may come from the graft donor. This CDR3 is CASSQGQVFYEQYF. In DNA form, the CDR3 reads TGTGCCAGCAGCCAAGGACAGGTGTTCTACGAGCAGTACTTC.